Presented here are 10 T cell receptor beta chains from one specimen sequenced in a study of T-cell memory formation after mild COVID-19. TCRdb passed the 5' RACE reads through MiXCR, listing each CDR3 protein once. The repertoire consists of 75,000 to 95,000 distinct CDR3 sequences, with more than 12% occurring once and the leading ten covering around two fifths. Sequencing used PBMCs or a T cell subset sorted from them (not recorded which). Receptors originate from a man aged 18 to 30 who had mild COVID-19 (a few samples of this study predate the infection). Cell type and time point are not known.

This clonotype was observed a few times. In nucleotides, the CDR3 is TGTGCCAGCAGTTTATCGCAGGGGGGTACTGAAGCTTTCTTT. Amino acids: CASSLSQGGTEAFF. The J gene is TRBJ1-1, the V gene TRBV28; TRBD1 matches 7 bases. The V gene end was trimmed by 1 base and the J gene end by 5 bases; junction bases not matched to a gene: 4. The CDR3 has 14 residues. Germline V lookup: CDR1 MDHEN, CDR2 SYDVKM.

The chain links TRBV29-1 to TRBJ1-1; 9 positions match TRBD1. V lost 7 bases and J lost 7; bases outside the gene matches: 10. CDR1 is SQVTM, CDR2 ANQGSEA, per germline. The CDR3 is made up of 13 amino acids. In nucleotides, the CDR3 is TGCAGCGGCTCCCGGGACAGGGCAAATGAAGCTTTCTTT. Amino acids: CSGSRDRANEAFF.

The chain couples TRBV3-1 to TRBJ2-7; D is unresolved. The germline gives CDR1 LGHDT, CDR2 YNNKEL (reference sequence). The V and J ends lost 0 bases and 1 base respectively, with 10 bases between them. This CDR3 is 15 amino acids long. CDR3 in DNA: TGTGCCAGCAGCCAAGATGATGACGGTTCCTACGAGCAGTACTTC. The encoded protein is CASSQDDDGSYEQYF.

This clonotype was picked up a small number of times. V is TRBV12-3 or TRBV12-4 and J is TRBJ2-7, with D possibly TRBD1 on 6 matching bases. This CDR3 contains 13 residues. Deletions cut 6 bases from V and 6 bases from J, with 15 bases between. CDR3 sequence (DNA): TGTGCCAGCAGCTTTGGGACATCAGCCGAGCAGTACTTC. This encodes CASSFGTSAEQYF.

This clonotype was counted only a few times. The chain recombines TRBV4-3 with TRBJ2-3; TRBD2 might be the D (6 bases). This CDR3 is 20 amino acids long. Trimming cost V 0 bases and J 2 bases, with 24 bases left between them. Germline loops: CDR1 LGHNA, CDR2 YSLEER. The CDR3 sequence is CASSQEPGGPLGGTTDTQYF. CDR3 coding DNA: TGCGCCAGCAGCCAAGAGCCAGGCGGCCCACTGGGGGGTACCACAGATACGCAGTATTTT.

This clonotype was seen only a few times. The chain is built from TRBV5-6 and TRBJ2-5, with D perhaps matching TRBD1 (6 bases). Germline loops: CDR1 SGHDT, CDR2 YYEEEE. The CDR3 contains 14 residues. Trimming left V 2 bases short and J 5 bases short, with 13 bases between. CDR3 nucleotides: TGTGCCAGCAGCTTCGGCAGGGGATATGAGACCCAGTACTTC. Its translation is CASSFGRGYETQYF. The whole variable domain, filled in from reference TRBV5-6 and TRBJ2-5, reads DAGVTQSPTHLIKTRGQQVTLRCSPKSGHDTVSWYQQALGQGPQFIFQYYEEEERQRGNFPDRFSGHQFPNYSSELNVNALLLGDSALYLCASSFGRGYETQYFGPGTRLLVL.

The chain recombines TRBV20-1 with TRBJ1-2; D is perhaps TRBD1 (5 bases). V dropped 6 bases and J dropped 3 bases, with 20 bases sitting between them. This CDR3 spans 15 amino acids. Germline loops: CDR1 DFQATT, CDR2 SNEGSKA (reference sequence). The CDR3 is CSATNAGAGYYGYTF. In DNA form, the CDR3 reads TGCAGTGCCACCAACGCCGGAGCAGGGTACTATGGCTACACCTTC.

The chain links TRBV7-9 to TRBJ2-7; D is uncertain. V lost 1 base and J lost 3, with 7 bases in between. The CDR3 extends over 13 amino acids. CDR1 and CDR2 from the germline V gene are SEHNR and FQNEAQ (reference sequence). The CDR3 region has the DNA TGTGCCAGCAGCTTAGGGGTAATCTACGAGCAGTACTTC. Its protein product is CASSLGVIYEQYF.

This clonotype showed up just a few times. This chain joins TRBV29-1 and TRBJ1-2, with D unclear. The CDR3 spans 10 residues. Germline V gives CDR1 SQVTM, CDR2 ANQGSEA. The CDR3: CSGLDYGYTF. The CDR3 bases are TGCAGTGGGCTGGACTATGGCTACACCTTC.

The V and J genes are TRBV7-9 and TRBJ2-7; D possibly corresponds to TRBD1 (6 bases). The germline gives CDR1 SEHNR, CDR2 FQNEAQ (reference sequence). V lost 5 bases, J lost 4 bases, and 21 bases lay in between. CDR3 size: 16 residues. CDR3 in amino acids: CASSGRGSQGGYEQYF. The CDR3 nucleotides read TGTGCCAGCAGCGGTAGGGGGTCCCAGGGTGGATACGAGCAGTACTTC.